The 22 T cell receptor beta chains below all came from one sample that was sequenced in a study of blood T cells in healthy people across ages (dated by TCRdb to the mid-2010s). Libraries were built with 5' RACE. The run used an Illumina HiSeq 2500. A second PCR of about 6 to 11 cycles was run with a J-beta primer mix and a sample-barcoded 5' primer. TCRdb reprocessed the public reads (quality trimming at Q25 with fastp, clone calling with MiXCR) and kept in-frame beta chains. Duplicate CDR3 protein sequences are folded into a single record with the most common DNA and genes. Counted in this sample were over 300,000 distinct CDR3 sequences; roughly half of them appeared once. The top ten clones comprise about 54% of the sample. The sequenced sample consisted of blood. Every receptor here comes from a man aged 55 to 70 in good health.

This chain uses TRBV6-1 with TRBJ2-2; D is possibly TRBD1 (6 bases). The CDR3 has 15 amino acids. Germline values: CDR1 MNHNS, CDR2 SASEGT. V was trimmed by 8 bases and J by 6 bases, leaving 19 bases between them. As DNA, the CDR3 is TGTGCCAGCGTATCCGCCCCAGGGGTTCCCGGGGAGCTGTTTTTT. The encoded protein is CASVSAPGVPGELFF.

CDR3 in amino acids: CASSLARGTVGSGGYTF. The CDR3 DNA is TGTGCCAGCAGCTTAGCCCGAGGGACAGTGGGATCGGGAGGCTACACCTTC. The V gene is TRBV11-2, the J gene TRBJ1-2; 7 positions agree with TRBD1. Trimming took 1 base from V and 8 from J; bases not matched to a gene: 16. Germline V gene lookup returns CDR1 SGHAT and CDR2 FQNNGV. The CDR3 consists of 17 residues.

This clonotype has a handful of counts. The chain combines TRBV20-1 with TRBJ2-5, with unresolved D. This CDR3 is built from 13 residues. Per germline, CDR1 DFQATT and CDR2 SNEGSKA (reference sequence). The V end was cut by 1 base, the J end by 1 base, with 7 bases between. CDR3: CSARAATQETQYF. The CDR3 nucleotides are TGCAGTGCTAGAGCGGCTACCCAAGAGACCCAGTACTTC.

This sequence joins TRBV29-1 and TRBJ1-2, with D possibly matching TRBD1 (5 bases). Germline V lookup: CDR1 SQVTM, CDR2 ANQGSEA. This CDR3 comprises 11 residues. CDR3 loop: CTAGGIDGYTF. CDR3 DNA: TGCACCGCGGGGGGAATAGATGGCTACACCTTC.

The CDR3: CSASEASGKETQFF. The CDR3 DNA is TGCAGTGCTAGTGAGGCTAGCGGAAAAGAGACCCAGTTCTTC. The chain recombines TRBV20-1 with TRBJ2-1, with TRBD2 matching over 7 bases. CDR3 length: 14 residues. Germline V gene sequence: CDR1 DFQATT, CDR2 SNEGSKA (reference sequence). The junction had 15 bases not matched to a gene; V was cut back by 3 bases and J by 13 bases.

The CDR3 here is CASSSQFGRGGELFF. The CDR3, as DNA: TGTGCCAGCAGTTCCCAATTTGGGCGAGGCGGGGAGCTGTTTTTT. The genes are TRBV27 and TRBJ2-2; no clear D gene. Per germline, CDR1 MNHEY and CDR2 SMNVEV (reference sequence). Between the trimmed V and J ends, which lost 4 bases and 7 bases, there was a span of 16 bases. The length of the CDR3 is 15 residues.

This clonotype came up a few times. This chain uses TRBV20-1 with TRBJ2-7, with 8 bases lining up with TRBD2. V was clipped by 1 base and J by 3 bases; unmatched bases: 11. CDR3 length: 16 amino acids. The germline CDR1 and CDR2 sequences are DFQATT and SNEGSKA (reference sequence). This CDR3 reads CSARGGVAGLGYEQYF. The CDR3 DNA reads TGCAGTGCTAGAGGGGGCGTAGCGGGGCTCGGCTACGAGCAGTACTTC.

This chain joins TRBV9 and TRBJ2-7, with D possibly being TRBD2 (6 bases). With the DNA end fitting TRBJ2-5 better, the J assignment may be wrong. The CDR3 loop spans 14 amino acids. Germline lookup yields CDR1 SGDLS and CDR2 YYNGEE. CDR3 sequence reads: CASSEGGTKETQYF. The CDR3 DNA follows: TGTGCCAGCAGCGAAGGCGGGACGAAGGAGACCCAGTACTTC.

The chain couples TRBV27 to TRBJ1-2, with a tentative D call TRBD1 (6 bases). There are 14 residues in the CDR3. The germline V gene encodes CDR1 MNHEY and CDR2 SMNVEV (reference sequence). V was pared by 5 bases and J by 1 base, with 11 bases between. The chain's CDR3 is CASSRQGLNYGYTF. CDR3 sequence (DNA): TGTGCCAGCAGTCGCCAGGGGCTTAACTATGGCTACACCTTC.

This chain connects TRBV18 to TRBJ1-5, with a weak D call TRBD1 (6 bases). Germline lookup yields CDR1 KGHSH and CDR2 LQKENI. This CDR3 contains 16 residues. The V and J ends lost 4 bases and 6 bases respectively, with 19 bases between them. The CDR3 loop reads CASSLGGLRSGQPQHF. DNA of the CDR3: TGTGCCAGCTCACTAGGGGGACTCCGGTCGGGTCAGCCCCAGCATTTT.

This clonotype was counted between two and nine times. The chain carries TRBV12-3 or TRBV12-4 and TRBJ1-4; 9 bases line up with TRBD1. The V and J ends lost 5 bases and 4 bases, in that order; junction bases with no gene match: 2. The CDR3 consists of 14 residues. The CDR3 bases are TGTGCCAGCAGTACGACAGGGGGTAATGAAAAACTGTTTTTT. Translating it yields CASSTTGGNEKLFF.

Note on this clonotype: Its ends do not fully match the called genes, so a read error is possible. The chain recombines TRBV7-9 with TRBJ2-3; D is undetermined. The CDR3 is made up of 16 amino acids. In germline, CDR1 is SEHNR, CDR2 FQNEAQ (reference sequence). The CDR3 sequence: CASSLVWTKDSDTLYF. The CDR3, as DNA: TGTGCCAGCAGCTTAGTATGGACGAAGGATTCAGATACGCTGTATTTT.

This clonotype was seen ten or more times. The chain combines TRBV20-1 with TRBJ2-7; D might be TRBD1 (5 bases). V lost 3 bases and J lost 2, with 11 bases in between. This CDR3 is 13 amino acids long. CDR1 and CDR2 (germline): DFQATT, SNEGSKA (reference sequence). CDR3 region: CSASAGSTYEQYF. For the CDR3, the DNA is TGCAGTGCTAGCGCAGGGTCAACCTACGAGCAGTACTTC.

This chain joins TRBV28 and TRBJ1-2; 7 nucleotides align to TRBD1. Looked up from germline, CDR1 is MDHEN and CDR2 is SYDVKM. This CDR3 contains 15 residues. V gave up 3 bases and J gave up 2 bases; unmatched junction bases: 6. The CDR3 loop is CASSFRSGGNYGYTF. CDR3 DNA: TGTGCCAGCAGTTTTAGATCAGGGGGAAACTATGGCTACACCTTC.

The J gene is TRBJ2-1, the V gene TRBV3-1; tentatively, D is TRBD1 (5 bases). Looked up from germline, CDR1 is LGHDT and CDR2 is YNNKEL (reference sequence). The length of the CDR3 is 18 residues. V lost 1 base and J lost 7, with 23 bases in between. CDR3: CASSQVGQGTILWNEQFF. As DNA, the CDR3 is TGTGCCAGCAGCCAAGTGGGGCAGGGAACCATCTTGTGGAATGAGCAGTTCTTC.

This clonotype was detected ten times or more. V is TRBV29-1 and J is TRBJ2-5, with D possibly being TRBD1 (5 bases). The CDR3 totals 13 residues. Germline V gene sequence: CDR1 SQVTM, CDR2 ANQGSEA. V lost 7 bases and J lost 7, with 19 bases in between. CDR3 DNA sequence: TGCAGCGAGCTAGAAGGGAATAGGGGGACCCAGTACTTC. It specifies CSELEGNRGTQYF.

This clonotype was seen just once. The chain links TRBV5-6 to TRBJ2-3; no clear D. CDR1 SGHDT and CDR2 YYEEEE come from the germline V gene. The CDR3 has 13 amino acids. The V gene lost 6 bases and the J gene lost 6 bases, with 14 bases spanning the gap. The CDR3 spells CASNQLVTDTQYF. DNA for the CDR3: TGTGCCAGCAACCAGTTGGTTACGGATACGCAGTATTTT.

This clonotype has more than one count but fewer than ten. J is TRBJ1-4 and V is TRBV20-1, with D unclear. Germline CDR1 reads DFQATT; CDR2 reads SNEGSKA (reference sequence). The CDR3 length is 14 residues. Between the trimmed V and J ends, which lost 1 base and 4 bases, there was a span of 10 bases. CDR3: CSARALARNEKLFF. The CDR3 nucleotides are TGCAGTGCTAGAGCCCTGGCCCGTAATGAAAAACTGTTTTTT.

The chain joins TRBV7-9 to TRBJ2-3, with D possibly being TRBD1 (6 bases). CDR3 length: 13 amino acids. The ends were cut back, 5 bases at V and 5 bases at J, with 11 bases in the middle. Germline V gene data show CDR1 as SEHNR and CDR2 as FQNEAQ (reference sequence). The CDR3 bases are TGTGCCAGCAGCAACCTAGGGGGAGATACGCAGTATTTT. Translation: CASSNLGGDTQYF.

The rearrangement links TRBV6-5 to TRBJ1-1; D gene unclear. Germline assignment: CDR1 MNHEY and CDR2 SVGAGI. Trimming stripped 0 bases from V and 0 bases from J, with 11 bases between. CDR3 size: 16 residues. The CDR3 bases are TGTGCCAGCAGTTACTCGAGTTTTGCGTTGAACACTGAAGCTTTCTTT. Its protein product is CASSYSSFALNTEAFF.

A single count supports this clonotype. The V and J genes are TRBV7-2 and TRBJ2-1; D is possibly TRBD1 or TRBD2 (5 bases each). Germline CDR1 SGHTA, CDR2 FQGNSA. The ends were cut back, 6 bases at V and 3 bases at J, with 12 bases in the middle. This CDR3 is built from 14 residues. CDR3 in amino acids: CASRPGPDYNEQFF. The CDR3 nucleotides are TGTGCCAGCAGACCGGGACCCGACTACAATGAGCAGTTCTTC.

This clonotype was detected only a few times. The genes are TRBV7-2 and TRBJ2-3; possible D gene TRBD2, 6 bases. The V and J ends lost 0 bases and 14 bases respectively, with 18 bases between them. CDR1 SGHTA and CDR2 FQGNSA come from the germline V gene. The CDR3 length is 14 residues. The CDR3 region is CASSLADSGRYAYF. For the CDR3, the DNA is TGTGCCAGCAGCTTAGCGGATAGCGGTAGATACGCGTATTTT. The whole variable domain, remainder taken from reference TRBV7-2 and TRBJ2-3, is GAGVSQSPSNKVTEKGKDVELRCDPISGHTALYWYRQSLGQGLEFLIYFQGNSAPDKSGLPSDRFSAERTGGSVSTLTIQRTQQEDSAVYLCASSLADSGRYAYFGPGTRLTVL.